This TCR beta chain was observed in a study of blood T cell repertoires in COVID-19. Turning to the study itself: Specimens from acute and convalescent COVID-19 originated in the United States, Italy and Spain. Sources were T cells, B-cell-depleted T cells, or PBMCs; the material itself was cDNA or gDNA.

This clone was seen once. Assay used: immunoSEQ multiplex PCR; TCRdb lists only in-frame clones, some missing. This table has approximately 300,000 clones, roughly 90% appearing once. V dropped 3 bases and J dropped 5 bases, with 10 bases sitting between them. Germline CDR1 is SEHNR and CDR2 is FQNEAQ (reference sequence). The CDR3 covers 13 residues. Those who participated ranged in age from roughly 18 to 89 years and resided in about two dozen US areas. Clinical history reported by participants formed the basis on which cohorts were assigned. The material sequenced was PBMCs or T cells enriched from blood (not recorded which). The sequence derives from a woman in her 30s who had recovered from COVID-19. The J gene is TRBJ2-5, the V gene TRBV7-9; D ambiguous. The CDR3 DNA sequence: TGTGCCAGCAGCTTGCCTAGTACTGAGACCCAGTACTTC. Amino acids: CASSLPSTETQYF.